Presented here are 19 T cell receptor beta chains from one specimen sequenced in a study of T cell repertoires in cytomegalovirus infection. TCRdb redid the calling of the reads with MiXCR, one entry per CDR3 protein. Among approximately 170,000 distinct CDR3 sequences, about an eighth were seen once, and the ten largest hold 20% to 30%. Sequenced sample: PBMCs. The receptors here all came from a human donor in good health (CMV status not recorded). Some clones in this sample may be carry-over from other donors' samples.

This clonotype was counted a few times. The J gene is TRBJ2-1, the V gene TRBV7-9, with TRBD1 as a possible D gene (5 bases). Germline V gene data show CDR1 as SEHNR and CDR2 as FQNEAQ (reference sequence). V was pared by 3 bases and J by 2 bases, with 11 bases between. This CDR3 is built from 15 residues. DNA for the CDR3: TGTGCCAGCAGCTTGGTGCTAGGGGCCTACAATGAGCAGTTCTTC. As protein: CASSLVLGAYNEQFF.

This clonotype was detected a few times. J is TRBJ2-7 and V is TRBV10-3, with a weak D call TRBD1 (6 bases). This CDR3 has 14 amino acids. Germline V CDR1 and CDR2: ENHRY, SYGVKD. Trimming removed 4 bases from V and 2 bases from J, with 12 bases in between. CDR3 in amino acids: CAISGQDFTYEQYF. CDR3 nucleotides: TGTGCCATCAGTGGACAGGATTTCACCTACGAGCAGTACTTC.

The V call is TRBV7-9, the J call TRBJ2-7; possibly TRBD1 or TRBD2 for D (5 bases each). V gave up 3 bases and J gave up 2 bases, with 8 bases separating them. This CDR3 has 13 residues. The germline V gene has CDR1 SEHNR and CDR2 FQNEAQ (reference sequence). The DNA for the CDR3 is TGTGCCAGCAGCTTCCAGGGAGCCTACGAGCAGTACTTC. Translation: CASSFQGAYEQYF.

V is TRBV5-1 and J is TRBJ2-3, with a tentative D call TRBD2 (6 bases). Germline V lookup: CDR1 SGHRS, CDR2 YFSETQ. This CDR3 is built from 15 residues. Deletions cut 3 bases from V and 2 bases from J, with 13 bases between. The CDR3 spells CASSSGSEVTDTQYF. The CDR3 region has the DNA TGCGCCAGCAGCTCCGGGAGCGAGGTCACAGATACGCAGTATTTT.

There are a few counts of this clonotype. The chain has TRBV6-5 and TRBJ1-1; D possibly corresponds to TRBD1 (6 bases). The V end was cut by 2 bases, the J end by 6 bases, with 13 bases between. Germline values: CDR1 MNHEY, CDR2 SVGAGI. This CDR3 has 14 amino acids. DNA for the CDR3: TGTGCCAGCAGTTACGGGGGGCGGCCCGCTGAAGCTTTCTTT. Translation: CASSYGGRPAEAFF.

This clonotype was counted many times. The chain combines TRBV12-5 with TRBJ2-1; unclear D gene. CDR3 length: 15 residues. Trimming took off 7 bases at V and 0 bases at J, with 13 bases between the two ends. Germline CDR1 LGHNT, CDR2 FRNRAP. The CDR3 DNA follows: TGTGCTAGTGATGGAGACGTGATCTCCTACAATGAGCAGTTCTTC. As protein: CASDGDVISYNEQFF.

This clonotype was seen many times. The chain combines TRBV28 with TRBJ1-1; D ambiguous. The CDR3 has 15 residues. Germline-derived CDR1 and CDR2 are MDHEN and SYDVKM. Trimming left V 4 bases short and J 3 bases short, with 15 bases between. CDR3 nucleotides: TGTGCCAGCAGTTCGAAGTCGGGGATGGACACTGAAGCTTTCTTT. This sequence encodes CASSSKSGMDTEAFF.

This clonotype came up a few times. In DNA form, the CDR3 reads TGTGCCAGCATCAAAGGACAGGCTAGCACAGATACGCAGTATTTT. It specifies CASIKGQASTDTQYF. The V call is TRBV6-2 or TRBV6-3, the J call TRBJ2-3, with TRBD1 matching over 7 bases. The V gene's germline CDR1 is MNHEY and CDR2 SVGEGT. The V segment lost 7 bases and the J segment 0 bases; nucleotides outside the gene matches: 7. CDR3 length: 15 residues.

In this sample, this clonotype turned up many times. The chain has TRBV7-3 and TRBJ1-1; perhaps TRBD1 as D (5 bases). From germline, CDR1 is SGHTA and CDR2 FQGTGA. V dropped 4 bases and J dropped 0 bases, with 12 bases sitting between them. CDR3 length: 15 residues. DNA for the CDR3: TGTGCCAGCAGCTCCTCAGGGAATATGAACACTGAAGCTTTCTTT. Protein product: CASSSSGNMNTEAFF.

The V and J genes are TRBV7-9 and TRBJ1-1; 9 bases match TRBD1. V shed 4 bases, J shed 11 bases, and the junction held 8 bases outside the gene matches. This CDR3 spans 13 amino acids. Germline lookup yields CDR1 SEHNR and CDR2 FQNEAQ (reference sequence). Here the CDR3 DNA reads TGTGCCAGCAGCTCGGGACAGGGACTTGCGGCTTTCTTT. Protein product: CASSSGQGLAAFF.

V is TRBV20-1 and J is TRBJ2-6; no clear D. The CDR3 covers 14 residues. Trimming took 4 bases from V and 1 from J, leaving 8 bases between them. Germline CDR1 and CDR2: DFQATT and SNEGSKA (reference sequence). The CDR3: CSATEKSGANVLTF. The CDR3 nucleotides read TGCAGTGCTACAGAAAAATCTGGGGCCAACGTCCTGACTTTC.

This clonotype was seen only a few times. V usage is TRBV28 and J usage is TRBJ1-5; no definite D call. CDR1 MDHEN and CDR2 SYDVKM come from the germline V gene. V lost 3 bases and J lost 1, with 16 bases in between. The CDR3 loop spans 17 amino acids. In nucleotides, the CDR3 is TGTGCCAGCAGTTTTATATCGGACCCTAGGAGCAATCAGCCCCAGCATTTT. This codes for CASSFISDPRSNQPQHF.

In its sample, this clonotype was seen a few times. The V and J genes are TRBV4-1 and TRBJ1-1; no reliable D call. The CDR3 extends over 16 amino acids. V was clipped by 6 bases and J by 1 base, with 18 bases between them. Germline V gives CDR1 MGHRA, CDR2 YSYEKL. CDR3 nucleotide sequence: TGCGCCAGCAGTCAACCTGGACGGGGAGGGAACACTGAAGCTTTCTTT. This codes for CASSQPGRGGNTEAFF.

This clonotype was detected a few times. The chain couples TRBV29-1 to TRBJ2-1, with 12 bases matching TRBD2. The CDR3 totals 17 residues. CDR1 SQVTM and CDR2 ANQGSEA come from the germline V gene. V lost 3 bases, J lost 0 bases, and 6 bases stayed unmatched. CDR3 DNA: TGCAGCGTTGAGGCTAGCGGGAGGGCCAGCTCCTACAATGAGCAGTTCTTC. Its protein is CSVEASGRASSYNEQFF.

The V call is TRBV7-3, the J call TRBJ1-1, with a tentative D call TRBD1 (6 bases). V was clipped by 4 bases and J by 2 bases, with 14 bases between them. Germline CDR1 reads SGHTA; CDR2 reads FQGTGA. This CDR3 comprises 15 residues. CDR3 nucleotide sequence: TGTGCCAGCAGCTCTACAGGGACTCTAAACACTGAAGCTTTCTTT. This gives the protein CASSSTGTLNTEAFF.

The gene calls are TRBV10-3 and TRBJ2-2, with D perhaps assigned TRBD1 or TRBD2 (5 bases each). The germline V gene has CDR1 ENHRY and CDR2 SYGVKD. The CDR3 length is 16 residues. The V end lost 3 bases, the J end lost 7 bases, and 18 bases lay between the germline ends. In DNA, the CDR3 is TGTGCCATCAGTGAAAGAGGGGCTAGCTTTGGCGGGGAGCTGTTTTTT. It yields the protein CAISERGASFGGELFF.

This clonotype was picked up a small number of times. The rearrangement uses TRBV2 and TRBJ2-1; 11 bases fit TRBD2. V lost 3 bases, J lost 5 bases, and 6 bases stayed unmatched. Per the germline V gene, CDR1 is SNHLY and CDR2 is FYNNEI. The CDR3 consists of 16 residues. Here the CDR3 DNA reads TGTGCCAGCAGTGAGGGTAGCGGGGGGGCTCACAATGAGCAGTTCTTC. Encoded protein: CASSEGSGGAHNEQFF. The full variable domain, completed using reference TRBV2 and TRBJ2-1, is EPEVTQTPSHQVTQMGQEVILRCVPISNHLYFYWYRQILGQKVEFLVSFYNNEISEKSEIFDDQFSVERPDGSNFTLKIRSTKLEDSAMYFCASSEGSGGAHNEQFFGPGTRLTVL.

The J gene is TRBJ2-6, the V gene TRBV7-3; possibly TRBD1 for D (5 bases). CDR3 size: 18 residues. With 3 bases removed from V and 0 bases from J, the gap between germline ends came to 15 bases. Germline V gene sequence: CDR1 SGHTA, CDR2 FQGTGA. The CDR3 spells CASSFRGGQPSGANVLTF. CDR3 bases: TGTGCCAGCAGCTTTCGCGGCGGACAACCCTCTGGGGCCAACGTCCTGACTTTC.

This clonotype has a handful of counts. CDR3 region: CASSFPGQIYGYTF. CDR3 in DNA: TGTGCCAGCAGTTTTCCGGGACAGATCTATGGCTACACCTTC. The J gene is TRBJ1-2, the V gene TRBV28; 7 bases are a match to TRBD1. CDR3 length: 14 amino acids. Germline loops: CDR1 MDHEN, CDR2 SYDVKM. V lost 3 bases, J lost 4 bases, and 5 bases stayed unmatched.